This TCR beta chain was obtained from a study of shared clonotypes between healthy human individuals. A single count supports this clone. Its antigen is unidentified. The method was immunoSEQ multiplex PCR; TCRdb's version includes in-frame clones alone and lacks a portion of them. Of about 1.5 million clones detected, 95% to 99% appear once; the ten largest clones hold about 0.4%. Overall study findings and caveats: The study found about 5.1% of naive CD4 clonotypes shared across four donors.

Germline assignment: CDR1 SGDLS and CDR2 YYNGEE. The CDR3 spans 15 residues. J was trimmed by 4 bases and V by 2 bases; bases with no gene match: 2. The V gene is TRBV9, the J gene TRBJ2-2; 10 bases fit TRBD2. The sample taken for sequencing was naive CD4+ T cells sorted from blood. Subset denoted: CD45RA+ positively selected. This clonotype was obtained from a young man in good health. CDR3 coding DNA: TGTGCCAGCAGCGTCAGCGGGAGGGCCACCGGGGAGCTGTTTTTT. Its translation: CASSVSGRATGELFF.